The entry that follows covers one TCR beta chain sequence. What it recognizes is unknown. This record belongs to a study of cytomegalovirus exposure and HLA in healthy donors. Overall study context: Later analysis reported that the approximately 120 validation repertoires shared the platform of the roughly 710 first-cohort repertoires. The study, taken as a whole, reports: Most TCR sequences were seen very rarely across donors, but some public TCRs occurred in many. As was reported, the classifier diagnosed cytomegalovirus status with high specificity and sensitivity.

The donors were members of the validation cohort comprising over a hundred subjects, separate from the roughly 650-subject first cohort. Trimming pared 2 bases from V and 5 bases from J, leaving 6 bases between. In germline, CDR1 is SGHAT, CDR2 FQNNGV. This CDR3 comprises 12 residues. Data came from immunoSEQ multiplex PCR; TCRdb stores just in-frame clones and leaves some out. The sample has around 90,000 clones, more than 70% seen once; the top ten hold over 10%. The source is a woman aged 18-30 years in good health and CMV-seropositive. What was sequenced was PBMCs. The V and J genes are TRBV11-2 and TRBJ2-5, with D unresolved. CDR3 amino acids: CASSLQRETQYF. Written as DNA, the CDR3 is TGTGCCAGCAGCTTACAACGGGAGACCCAGTACTTC.